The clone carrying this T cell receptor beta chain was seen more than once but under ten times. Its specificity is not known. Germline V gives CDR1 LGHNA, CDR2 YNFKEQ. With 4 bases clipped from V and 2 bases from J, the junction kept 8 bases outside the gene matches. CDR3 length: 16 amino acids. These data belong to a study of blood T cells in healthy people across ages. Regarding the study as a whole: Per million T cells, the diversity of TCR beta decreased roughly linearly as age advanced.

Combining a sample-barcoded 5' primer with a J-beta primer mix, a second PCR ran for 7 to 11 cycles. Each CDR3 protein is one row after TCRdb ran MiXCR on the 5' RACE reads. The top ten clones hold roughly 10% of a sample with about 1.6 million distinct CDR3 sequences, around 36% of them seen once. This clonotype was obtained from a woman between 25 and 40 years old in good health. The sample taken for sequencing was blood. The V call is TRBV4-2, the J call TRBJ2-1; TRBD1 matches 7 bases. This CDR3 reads CASSPITGDTYNEQFF. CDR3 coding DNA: TGTGCCAGCAGCCCCATAACAGGGGACACCTACAATGAGCAGTTCTTC.